A selection of T cell receptor beta chains follows, all from one sample in a study of T-cell memory formation after mild COVID-19. TCRdb processed the 5' RACE reads anew with MiXCR; each CDR3 protein has one entry. The sample shows 390,000 or so distinct CDR3 sequences, 15% to 20% of them seen only once. The sequenced material came from PBMCs or a T cell subset sorted from them (not recorded which). The receptors shown here come from a man younger than 30 who had mild COVID-19 (a few samples of this study predate the infection). Cell type and time point are not known. Both conserved end residues are part of each CDR3. D genes are given only for firm matches. Where a row states a size, it is once, few, many or the class of an expanded clone; other rows omit it.

D,size,V,length,J,CDR3,DNA
TRBD1,few,TRBV4-3,17,TRBJ2-5,CASSRRSGQGMEETQYF,TGCGCCAGCAGCCGGCGCTCGGGACAGGGGATGGAAGAGACCCAGTACTTC
NA,NA,TRBV12-3/TRBV12-4,13,TRBJ2-3,CASSFDSADTQYF,TGTGCCAGCAGTTTCGACTCCGCCGATACGCAGTATTTT
NA,few,TRBV25-1,13,TRBJ2-2,CASRGRGAGELFF,TGTGCCAGCAGGGGTCGTGGGGCCGGGGAGCTGTTTTTT
NA,NA,TRBV5-1,15,TRBJ2-2,CASSRAGSNTGELFF,TGCGCCAGCAGCAGAGCGGGCTCTAACACCGGGGAGCTGTTTTTT
TRBD2,NA,TRBV7-2,15,TRBJ2-2,CASSLRDYYTGELFF,TGTGCCAGCAGCCTCCGGGACTATTACACCGGGGAGCTGTTTTTT
NA,NA,TRBV20-1,12,TRBJ1-2,CSARNNDYGYTF,TGCAGTGCTAGAAACAACGACTATGGCTACACCTTC
TRBD2,few,TRBV20-1,14,TRBJ2-4,CSATISGEYGIQYF,TGCAGTGCTACGATTAGCGGGGAGTACGGCATTCAGTACTTC
NA,NA,TRBV5-1,13,TRBJ1-1,CASRGGRSTEAFF,TGCGCCTCCCGGGGGGGCCGGAGCACTGAAGCTTTCTTT
NA,NA,TRBV14,13,TRBJ2-3,CASSQEPRGSQYF,TGTGCCAGCAGCCAAGAGCCCCGGGGTTCGCAGTATTTT
TRBD2,NA,TRBV6-2/TRBV6-3,14,TRBJ2-3,CASSYVTSEDTQYF,TGTGCCAGCAGTTACGTGACTAGCGAGGATACGCAGTATTTT
NA,few,TRBV5-1,14,TRBJ2-3,CASSFKQDTDTQYF,TGCGCCAGCAGCTTCAAACAGGACACAGATACGCAGTATTTT
NA,NA,TRBV2,13,TRBJ2-5,CASNGQGWETQYF,TGTGCCAGCAATGGGCAGGGTTGGGAGACCCAGTACTTC
NA,few,TRBV20-1,14,TRBJ1-4,CSARAPQPNEKLFF,TGCAGTGCCCGAGCCCCGCAGCCTAATGAAAAACTGTTTTTT
TRBD2,NA,TRBV12-3/TRBV12-4,15,TRBJ2-3,CASSFPGGGADTQYF,TGTGCCAGCAGTTTCCCCGGGGGGGGAGCAGATACGCAGTATTTT
NA,NA,TRBV6-1,16,TRBJ1-3,CASSEVQGHAGNTIYF,TGTGCCAGCAGTGAGGTACAGGGTCATGCTGGAAACACCATATATTTT
TRBD1,few,TRBV4-3,16,TRBJ2-2,CASSQGTGSNTGELFF,TGCGCCAGCAGCCAAGGGACAGGGTCGAACACCGGGGAGCTGTTTTTT
NA,NA,TRBV7-9,13,TRBJ1-2,CASSLDSFYGYTF,TGTGCCAGCAGTCTAGACAGTTTCTATGGCTACACCTTC